The rows below give T cell receptor beta chains drawn from one sample of a study of CD8 T cells in ankylosing spondylitis. TCRdb passed the 5' RACE reads through MiXCR, listing each CDR3 protein once. The table includes about 510,000 distinct CDR3 sequences, roughly 5.3% detected once. The material sequenced was blood, either unsorted or a sorted T cell fraction (not recorded which). These receptors were obtained from a male donor with ankylosing spondylitis. Both conserved end residues are trimmed from each CDR3. The order of the fields is V gene, J gene, CDR3 protein.

>TRBV5-5|TRBJ1-5
ASSMTGGGYQPQH
>TRBV20-1|TRBJ2-2
SARDNEGVSTGELF
>TRBV10-3|TRBJ1-1
AIRRFWGGNTEAF
>TRBV5-1|TRBJ2-7
ASSFRAGGYEQY
>TRBV27|TRBJ2-7
ASSARFRDRGLREQY
>TRBV7-3|TRBJ2-5
ASSFDSEETQY
>TRBV4-3|TRBJ2-1
ASSRVRAYNEQF
>TRBV20-1|TRBJ1-5
SVRAKDRPNQPQH
>TRBV11-2|TRBJ2-3
ASSLAPRRAQY
>TRBV5-1|TRBJ2-1
ASSSDHRGRTF
>TRBV18|TRBJ2-1
ASSGQGNEQF
>TRBV10-2|TRBJ1-1
ASSGRGDAAF
>TRBV29-1|TRBJ2-3
SVEDRTRVDTQY
>TRBV20-1|TRBJ2-1
SASYYNEQF
>TRBV7-2|TRBJ2-1
ASSGGTSTYNEQF
>TRBV6-1|TRBJ2-3
ASSEPGIRDTQY
>TRBV9|TRBJ2-5
ASSVGGSRQETQY
>TRBV11-2|TRBJ2-5
ASSPRGRAQETQY
>TRBV7-9|TRBJ1-1
ASSLIDRANTEAF
>TRBV5-1|TRBJ2-5
ASSPGTSETQY
>TRBV29-1|TRBJ2-1
SVERGYVGQGGYEQF
>TRBV6-2/TRBV6-3|TRBJ2-1
ASSSLTSGGAYEQF
>TRBV6-5|TRBJ1-2
ASSYSAGPYGYT
>TRBV20-1|TRBJ2-7
SATRSGNPYEQY
>TRBV7-2|TRBJ2-4
ASSLGLARNIQY
>TRBV6-1|TRBJ2-3
ATRGSMYTDTQY
>TRBV28|TRBJ1-5
ATQGSRHSNQPQH
>TRBV20-1|TRBJ2-5
SAMTQETQY
>TRBV24-1|TRBJ2-1
ATSDPGTSGYNEQF
>TRBV5-4|TRBJ1-1
ASSLNAGMRNTEAF
>TRBV20-1|TRBJ2-1
SARSGTGWDEQF
>TRBV4-2|TRBJ1-4
ASSGFGGENEKLF
>TRBV20-1|TRBJ1-5
SARDPTDQPQH
>TRBV2|TRBJ2-7
ASRGETERHEQY
>TRBV28|TRBJ1-1
ASSLVEANTEAF
>TRBV12-3/TRBV12-4|TRBJ1-4
ASGPWGEKLF
>TRBV29-1|TRBJ1-3
SVQHLGNTIY
>TRBV5-1|TRBJ2-7
ASSPLSGLGGEQY
>TRBV4-3|TRBJ2-1
ASRPAGGYEQF
>TRBV6-2/TRBV6-3|TRBJ1-5
ASSTQGGLNQPQH
>TRBV12-3/TRBV12-4|TRBJ1-5
ASSLETAGGPQH
>TRBV5-5|TRBJ2-3
ASTLAGSTDTQY
>TRBV28|TRBJ2-5
ASGWARGILETQY
>TRBV20-1|TRBJ2-7
SASQRGPYEQY
>TRBV28|TRBJ1-5
ASSLGTGHQPQH
>TRBV7-1|TRBJ2-3
ASSSGLGTSGSSDTQY
>TRBV7-2|TRBJ2-4
ASADRDKNIQY
>TRBV29-1|TRBJ1-1
SVGKRGANTEAF
>TRBV7-2|TRBJ2-7
ASSYRGGTGEQY
>TRBV11-1|TRBJ2-3
ASSPSQTSGGRSTDTQY